This record covers a single T cell receptor beta chain. Its target is not known. Sequenced by immunoSEQ multiplex PCR; TCRdb stores in-frame clones only, minus some. This table has about 71,000 clones, 85% to 95% appearing once. Germline V gene sequence: CDR1 MGHRA, CDR2 YSYEKL. The V end lost 0 bases, the J end lost 7 bases, and 6 bases lay between the germline ends. The CDR3 is 13 amino acids. This record comes from a study of cytomegalovirus exposure and HLA in healthy donors. Across the whole study: The roughly 670 first-cohort repertoires and the 120 or so validation repertoires shared the same platform, a later analysis reported.

The study, taken as a whole, reports: The authors confirmed in vitro that a few CMV-associated chains were specific for CMV antigens. The study designated about 160 TCR beta chains cytomegalovirus-associated.

Sequencing used PBMCs. The TCR was taken from a woman between 18 and 30 years old in good health and CMV-seronegative. The rearrangement joins TRBV4-1 to TRBJ1-4; perhaps TRBD1 as D (6 bases). The CDR3 DNA reads as TGCGCCAGCAGCCAAGACAGGGGTGAAAAACTGTTTTTT. Translated, it gives CASSQDRGEKLFF.